The 11 T cell receptor beta chains presented below share a single source sample, sequenced in a study of T cells in women clearing cervical HPV infection. Sequencing used immunoSEQ multiplex PCR; TCRdb keeps in-frame clones, though not all of them. Its listing shows 20,000 to 25,000 clones. Sample: blood buffy coat. These receptors all stem from a woman between 18 and 70 years old with a cervical HPV16 infection that either progressed to CIN3+ or cleared (not recorded which).

On this clone: The DNA ends 3 residues before the CDR3 does, and the rest of the CDR3 is filled in from the germline J gene. The J gene is TRBJ1-2, the V gene TRBV5-1, with D perhaps matching TRBD1 (6 bases). This CDR3 spans 12 amino acids. Between the trimmed V and J ends, which lost 6 bases and 3 bases, there was a span of 9 bases. Germline CDR1 and CDR2: SGHRS and YFSETQ. The sequenced CDR3 bases are TGCGCCAGCACGTCAGGGGACTATGGC. It translates to CASTSGDYG. The whole CDR3 region reads CASTSGDYGYTF.

Comments on this clone: From the germline J gene comes the end of the CDR3, since the read stops 3 residues before it. The V call is TRBV6-1, the J call TRBJ1-5, with D tentatively TRBD1 (6 bases). Trimming left V 6 bases short and J 0 bases short, with 12 bases between. The CDR3 length is 15 residues. Per the germline V gene, CDR1 is MNHNS and CDR2 is SASEGT. CDR3 DNA, as far as it was read: TGTGCCAGCAGGGAACAGGGAGATAGCAATCAGCCC. Protein product: CASREQGDSNQP. The whole CDR3 sequence is CASREQGDSNQPQHF.

The part of the CDR3 DNA that was read is TGTGCCAGCAGCCCTCGTCAGGGAAGGGGTGGC. Residues: CASSPRQGRGG. The whole CDR3 reads CASSPRQGRGGYTF. V is TRBV7-2 and J is TRBJ1-2; D might be TRBD1 (5 bases). The read falls 3 residues short of the CDR3 end, and the missing part is taken from the germline J gene. CDR1 is SGHTA and CDR2 is FQGNSA in the germline V gene. V lost 5 bases to trimming and J lost 7 bases, with 17 bases between them. The CDR3 spans 14 residues.

Comments on this clone: The CDR3 end lies 3 residues beyond the end of the read and is filled in from the germline J gene. The chain employs TRBV20-1 and TRBJ1-6; D gene ambiguous. This CDR3 comprises 15 residues. V shed 1 base and J shed 7 bases, with 14 bases lying between them. Germline loops: CDR1 DFQATT, CDR2 SNEGSKA (reference sequence). The sequenced CDR3 bases are TGCAGTGCTAGAGCCGGTGGAAGGGTCAATTCACCC. This translates into CSARAGGRVNSP. The complete CDR3 protein is CSARAGGRVNSPLHF.

As concerns this clone: The observed sequence ends 3 residues before the CDR3 terminus, with the missing tail filled in from the germline J gene. The rearrangement links TRBV2 to TRBJ2-3, with TRBD2 identical over 8 bases. Germline V gene data show CDR1 as SNHLY and CDR2 as FYNNEI. The CDR3 spans 14 residues. V shed 8 bases and J 6 bases; nucleotides not matched to a gene: 10. This CDR3 reads CASGEIAGKDTQYF. The covered CDR3 bases are TGTGCCAGCGGGGAAATAGCGGGAAAGGATACG.

This CDR3 is CASSQPPRTANTEAFF. CDR3 DNA (partial): TGTGCCAGTAGCCAACCCCCCAGGACAGCGAACACTGAA. The gene calls are TRBV19 and TRBJ1-1, with TRBD1 as a possible D gene (6 bases). The CDR3 goes on 3 residues after the read ends, and that part is filled in from the germline J gene. Trimming removed 6 bases at V and 1 base at J, with 18 bases between. The CDR3 spans 16 residues. Per the germline V gene, CDR1 is LNHDA and CDR2 is SQIVND (reference sequence).

CDR3 in amino acids: CASSDGQVSEKLFF. The sequenced part of the CDR3 DNA is TGTGCCAGCAGTGATGGACAGGTCAGCGAAAAG. This chain uses TRBV6-1 with TRBJ2-2; TRBD1 aligns across 7 bases. The read comes to an end 3 residues before the CDR3 does, leaving the germline J gene to fill in the end. The CDR3 has 14 amino acids. Per germline, CDR1 MNHNS and CDR2 SASEGT.

For this clone: One junction end does not reproduce the germline sequence, and a read error may be involved. The DNA ends 3 residues before the CDR3 does, and the rest of the CDR3 is filled in from the germline J gene. The same CDR3 arises from other DNA sequences in this sample as well. The chain combines TRBV20-1 with TRBJ1-2; D possibly corresponds to TRBD1 (6 bases). Per the germline V gene, CDR1 is DFQATT and CDR2 is SNEGSKA (reference sequence). This CDR3 has 12 amino acids. The part of the CDR3 DNA that was read is TGCAGTGCTATCACAGGGAACTATGGG. It specifies CSAITGNYG. The CDR3 in full is CSAITGNYGYTF.

For this clone: The CDR3 extends 3 residues past the end of the read, so its final part is completed from the germline J gene. This chain links TRBV27 with TRBJ2-7; possible D gene TRBD2, 5 bases. Germline V CDR1 and CDR2: MNHEY, SMNVEV (reference sequence). The length of the CDR3 is 14 residues. Trimming shortened V by 3 bases and J by 1 base, and 10 bases separated the two germline ends. CDR3 region: CASSLDGESYEQYF. The sequenced CDR3 bases are TGTGCCAGCAGTTTGGACGGGGAGTCCTACGAG.

Notes on this clone: Read coverage stops 3 residues before the CDR3 terminus; the germline J gene supplies the remainder. The chain is built from TRBV11-3 and TRBJ2-5; D possibly matches TRBD1 or TRBD2 (5 bases each). CDR3 length: 14 amino acids. Germline assignment: CDR1 SGHNT and CDR2 YENEEA. Deletions cut 5 bases from V and 5 bases from J, with 15 bases between. CDR3 region: CASSPWGREETQYF. CDR3 DNA, as far as it was read: TGTGCCAGCAGCCCTTGGGGCAGGGAGGAGACC. Full variable domain (rest looked up from reference TRBV11-3 and TRBJ2-5): EAGVVQSPRYKIIEKKQPVAFWCNPISGHNTLYWYLQNLGQGPELLIRYENEEAVDDSQLPKDRFSAERLKGVDSTLKIQPAELGDSAVYLCASSPWGREETQYFGPGTRLLVL.

To note about this clone: The read ends 3 residues early relative to the CDR3; the germline J gene fills the gap. This rearrangement joins TRBV12-3 or TRBV12-4 to TRBJ2-5; 10 bases agree with TRBD2. The CDR3 length is 18 residues. J gave up 0 bases and V 5 bases, and 12 bases lay outside the gene matches. The CDR3 DNA, read in part, is TGTGCCAGCAGTCCAGGGTACGGGAGCGGGAGGGACCAAGAGACC. Its translation: CASSPGYGSGRDQET. The CDR3 in full is CASSPGYGSGRDQETQYF.